One and the same sample provided the 2 T cell receptor beta chains below, sequenced in a study of T-cell reconstitution after alpha-beta-depleted transplantation in children. Unique molecular identifiers were built into the TCRbeta library. Via MiXCR, TCRdb re-called the PCR reads, giving one row per CDR3 protein. The table has 600,000 or so distinct CDR3 sequences, more than 20% seen once. Sequences were derived from PBMCs, mostly from graft donor cells, sampled 360 days after TCRalphabeta/CD19-depleted stem cell transplant. These receptors were obtained from a boy under three years old who had a stem cell transplant for acute myeloid leukemia, so the T cells may come from the graft donor.

The V gene is TRBV20-1, the J gene TRBJ1-1, with no clear D. CDR1 and CDR2 from the germline V gene are DFQATT and SNEGSKA (reference sequence). The V gene lost 3 bases and the J gene lost 8 bases, with 7 bases spanning the gap. CDR3 length equals 10 residues. CDR3 in amino acids: CSASKREAFF. Here the CDR3 DNA reads TGCAGTGCTAGTAAAAGAGAAGCTTTCTTT.

This clonotype appeared a few times. V usage is TRBV9 and J usage is TRBJ1-3; D is undetermined. The CDR3 is 13 amino acids. From germline, CDR1 is SGDLS and CDR2 YYNGEE. Trimming left V 4 bases short and J 2 bases short, with 7 bases between. Written as DNA, the CDR3 is TGTGCCAGCAGCCCTGTCGCTGGAAACACCATATATTTT. Residues: CASSPVAGNTIYF.